A single T cell receptor beta chain is shown here with its context. Its antigen is still unknown. With V trimmed by 5 bases and J by 0 bases, 6 bases remained unmatched. The germline V gene encodes CDR1 SGHTA and CDR2 FQGNSA. The CDR3 extends over 15 amino acids. A marrow graft followed busulfan-fludarabine conditioning, with cyclophosphamide on days +3 and +4. The protocol was immunoSEQ multiplex PCR, while the TCRdb copy is restricted to in-frame clones and leaves out a portion. The sample yields under 20,000 clones, 65% to 75% seen once. This sample was taken from a study of T cells after posttransplantation cyclophosphamide. Points from the study as a whole: Recipient CMV seropositivity and CMV reactivation strongly tracked TRB clonality.

The sequences come from PBMCs, collected after an allogeneic stem cell transplant with post-transplant cyclophosphamide. This sequence originates from a male patient between 25 and 40 years old who received an allogeneic stem cell transplant from a related donor, was CMV-positive, and had acute GVHD only. Some T cells may be transferred from the graft donor. J is TRBJ1-2 and V is TRBV7-2, with 7 bases aligning to TRBD1. DNA of the CDR3: TGTGCCAGCAGCCCCCGGACAGGCTCTAACTATGGCTACACCTTC. Protein: CASSPRTGSNYGYTF. The whole variable domain, filled in from reference TRBV7-2 and TRBJ1-2, reads GAGVSQSPSNKVTEKGKDVELRCDPISGHTALYWYRQSLGQGLEFLIYFQGNSAPDKSGLPSDRFSAERTGGSVSTLTIQRTQQEDSAVYLCASSPRTGSNYGYTFGSGTRLTVV.